This passage covers 2 T cell receptor beta chains from one sample sequenced in a study of T cell repertoires in ileal Crohn's disease. Sequenced by immunoSEQ multiplex PCR; TCRdb stores in-frame clones only, minus some. The data contain 15,000 to 20,000 clones, roughly 70% of them singletons. The sequencing input was ileal tissue. These receptors were obtained from an adult with Crohn's disease.

J is TRBJ2-7 and V is TRBV25-1; tentative D call: TRBD2 (6 bases). Trimming took off 4 bases at V and 3 bases at J, with 13 bases between the two ends. CDR1 MGHDK and CDR2 SYGVNS come from the germline V gene. This CDR3 is 14 amino acids long. CDR3 nucleotide sequence: TGTGCCAGCAGTGGTCGCGGGACCTTCTACGAGCAGTACTTC. Translating it yields CASSGRGTFYEQYF.

This sequence joins TRBV5-4 and TRBJ1-3; 10 positions match TRBD1. V trimming: 2 bases; J trimming: 0 bases; junction bases outside the gene matches: 5. The germline CDR1 and CDR2 sequences are SGHNT and YYREEE (reference sequence). CDR3 length: 17 amino acids. The DNA of the CDR3 is TGTGCCAGCAGCTTAGGGACAGGGGCAAACTCTGGAAACACCATATATTTT. As protein: CASSLGTGANSGNTIYF.